The rows below give T cell receptor beta chains drawn from one sample of a study of blood T cell repertoires in COVID-19. Measured with immunoSEQ multiplex PCR; TCRdb has only the in-frame clones, and not every one. The table records about 170,000 clones, about 93% of them present only once. The specimen was peripheral blood. The source of these receptors is a woman aged 50 to 60 with acute or convalescent COVID-19. CDR3s include the opening cysteine and the closing phenylalanine or tryptophan. Clone size is given for some rows only: seen once, a few or many times, or a class if the clone is expanded.

V,J,length,size,CDR3
TRBV30,TRBJ2-1,14,-,CAWTPGIPSNEQFF
TRBV6-4,TRBJ1-4,13,-,CASSAEENEKLFF
TRBV29-1,TRBJ1-2,12,once,CSVGIDRGGYTF
TRBV5-6,TRBJ1-2,15,-,CASSYTLAANYGYTF
TRBV4-3,TRBJ2-1,16,-,CASSQDAAGVGNEQFF
TRBV28,TRBJ2-2,15,-,CASSPGGIHTGELFF
TRBV4-3,TRBJ2-6,18,few,CASSRAQEGAGGANVLTF
TRBV10-1,TRBJ2-1,13,-,CANRWDRGNEQFF
TRBV10-3,TRBJ2-1,15,-,CAISDNQVPAGEQFF
TRBV11-2,TRBJ1-4,17,-,CASSLGQIGSPNEKLFF
TRBV2,TRBJ2-2,16,-,CASSLFGGSGSGELFF
TRBV4-3,TRBJ2-1,18,-,CASSQESWAGGLDNEQFF
TRBV5-5,TRBJ2-5,15,-,CASSFWTGLGETQYF
TRBV4-1,TRBJ2-3,16,-,CASSQGNRGWTDTQYF
TRBV11-2,TRBJ2-7,16,-,CASSPIVGGNPYEQYF
TRBV25-1,TRBJ1-3,13,-,CASSVRGGNTIYF
TRBV11-2,TRBJ1-5,14,-,CASSSQGTGQPQHF